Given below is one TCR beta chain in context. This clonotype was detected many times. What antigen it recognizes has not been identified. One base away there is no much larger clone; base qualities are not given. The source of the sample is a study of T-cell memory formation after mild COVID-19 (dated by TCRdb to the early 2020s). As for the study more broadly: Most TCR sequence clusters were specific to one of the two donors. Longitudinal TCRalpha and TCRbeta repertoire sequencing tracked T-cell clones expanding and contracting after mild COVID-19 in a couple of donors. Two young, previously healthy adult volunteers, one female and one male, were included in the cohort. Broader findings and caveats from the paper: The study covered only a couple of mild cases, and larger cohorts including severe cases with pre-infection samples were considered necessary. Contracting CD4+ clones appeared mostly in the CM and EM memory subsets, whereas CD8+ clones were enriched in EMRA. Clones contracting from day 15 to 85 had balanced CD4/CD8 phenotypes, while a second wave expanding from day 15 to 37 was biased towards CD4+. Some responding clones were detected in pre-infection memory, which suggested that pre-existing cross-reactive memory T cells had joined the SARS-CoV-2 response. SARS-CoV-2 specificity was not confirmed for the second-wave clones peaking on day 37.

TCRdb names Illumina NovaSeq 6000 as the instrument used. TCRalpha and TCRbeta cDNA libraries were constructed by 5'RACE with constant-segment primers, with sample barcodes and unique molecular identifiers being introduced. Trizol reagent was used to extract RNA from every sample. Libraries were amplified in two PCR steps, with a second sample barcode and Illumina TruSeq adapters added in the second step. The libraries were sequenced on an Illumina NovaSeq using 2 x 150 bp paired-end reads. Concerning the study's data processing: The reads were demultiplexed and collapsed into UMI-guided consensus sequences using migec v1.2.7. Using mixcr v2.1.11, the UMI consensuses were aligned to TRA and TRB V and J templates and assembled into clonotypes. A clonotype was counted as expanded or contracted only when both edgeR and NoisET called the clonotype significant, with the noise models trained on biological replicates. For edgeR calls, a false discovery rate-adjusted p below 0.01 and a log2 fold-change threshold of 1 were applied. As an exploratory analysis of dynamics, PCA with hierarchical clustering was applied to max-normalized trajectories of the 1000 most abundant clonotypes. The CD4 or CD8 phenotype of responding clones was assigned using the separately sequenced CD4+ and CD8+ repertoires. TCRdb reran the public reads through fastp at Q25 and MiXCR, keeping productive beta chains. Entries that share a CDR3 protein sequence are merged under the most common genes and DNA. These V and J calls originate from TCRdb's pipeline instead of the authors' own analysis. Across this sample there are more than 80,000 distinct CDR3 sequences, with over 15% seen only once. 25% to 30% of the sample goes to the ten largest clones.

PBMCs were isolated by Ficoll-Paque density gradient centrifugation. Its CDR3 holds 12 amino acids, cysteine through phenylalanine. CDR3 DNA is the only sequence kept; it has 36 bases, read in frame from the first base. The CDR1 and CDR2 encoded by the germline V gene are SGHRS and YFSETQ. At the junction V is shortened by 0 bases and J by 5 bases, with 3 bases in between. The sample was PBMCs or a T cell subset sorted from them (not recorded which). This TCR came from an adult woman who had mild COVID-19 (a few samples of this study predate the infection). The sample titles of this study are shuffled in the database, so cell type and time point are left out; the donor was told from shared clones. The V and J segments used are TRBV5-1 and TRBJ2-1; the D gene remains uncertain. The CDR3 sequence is CASSLDNNEQFF. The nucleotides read TGCGCCAGCAGCTTGGACAACAATGAGCAGTTCTTC.